This TCR beta chain came from a study of cytomegalovirus exposure and HLA in healthy donors. Despite likely unrecorded immune exposures, the donors were nominally healthy at the time of sampling. With regard to this clone: Its antigen remains unidentified. The sample contains more than one DNA sequence encoding this CDR3.

13 Jbeta primers and 60 Vbeta primers were used for the PCR. The table came from immunoSEQ multiplex PCR; TCRdb's copy has only in-frame clones and leaves some out. The sample records nearly 110,000 clones, 60% to 80% being singletons. Study findings and constraints: On later analysis, the bulk of CMV-associated TCR beta chains appeared to be HLA-restricted. Later on, an analysis found that several of the most significant clusters appeared to be linked to common viral pathogens, which included parvovirus B19.

The CDR3 is 12 amino acids. In germline, CDR1 is LNHDA, CDR2 SQIVND (reference sequence). The V segment lost 4 bases and the J segment 3 bases; nucleotides outside the gene matches: 0. Sample: PBMCs. The chain couples TRBV19 to TRBJ2-7, with TRBD2 matching over 7 bases. The TCR sequence derives from a female donor in good health and CMV-seronegative. CDR3 protein: CASSTSGYEQYF. CDR3 bases: TGTGCCAGTAGTACTAGCGGCTACGAGCAGTACTTC.